The TCR beta chain under discussion was sequenced for a study of blood T cell repertoires in COVID-19. For the study at large: PBMCs, B-cell-depleted T cells, or T cells were the source of the cDNA or gDNA that made up the material.

Of note for this clone: Different DNA sequences within this sample yield the same CDR3.

Some clones are missing from TCRdb's copy, which holds only in-frame ones; the method was immunoSEQ multiplex PCR. The data contain fewer than 250,000 clones, 85% of them seen just once; the ten biggest clones take up more than 6%. V was clipped by 0 bases and J by 9 bases, with 9 bases between them. The CDR3 is 14 residues long. CDR1 is LGHDT, CDR2 YNNKEL, per germline (reference sequence). Sequenced input: peripheral blood. This chain uses TRBV3-1 (or the pseudogene TRBV3-2) with TRBJ1-6, with a tentative D call TRBD1 (5 bases). The receptor was derived from a woman aged 55-70 years with active or convalescent COVID-19. The chain's CDR3 is CASSQEGGGSPLHF. Here the CDR3 DNA reads TGTGCCAGCAGCCAAGAGGGGGGAGGTTCACCCCTCCACTTT.